Described below is a single TCR beta chain sequence and its context. Its antigen is not identified. Use of 60 Vbeta and 13 Jbeta primers characterized the PCR. The method was immunoSEQ multiplex PCR; TCRdb's version includes in-frame clones alone and lacks a portion of them. The data show about 190,000 clones, and the top ten clones hold roughly 0.89%. This specimen belongs to a study of cytomegalovirus exposure and HLA in healthy donors. Study-level results: As immune exposure information, only CMV serostatus was available.

The germline V gene has CDR1 SGHRS and CDR2 YFSETQ. The V segment lost 3 bases and the J segment 5 bases; nucleotides outside the gene matches: 8. The CDR3 length is 17 residues. Samples came from healthy bone marrow donors. The chain carries TRBV5-1 and TRBJ2-2, with 12 bases that match TRBD2. Sequenced sample: PBMCs. This receptor was identified in a woman aged 25 to 39 in good health and CMV-seropositive. The CDR3 DNA reads TGCGCCAGCAGCTCGACTAGCGGGAGAGTAAAGACCGGGGAGCTGTTTTTT. Translating gives CASSSTSGRVKTGELFF.